A single sample is the source of the 31 T cell receptor beta chains below, sequenced in a study of beta chain features in type 1 diabetes. Broader study findings: Type 1 diabetes patients showed a moderate but significant shortening of TCRB CDR3s in all four CD4+ subsets.

Sequenced material consisted of expressed TCRB transcripts (all of the isolated RNA was reverse transcribed). Sequenced by immunoSEQ multiplex PCR; TCRdb stores in-frame clones only, minus some. The data contain around 340,000 clones, over 7% of them singletons. Antigens for these TCRs are unknown. Sequenced input: central memory CD4+ T cells from blood. These receptors were obtained from a man aged 25 to 45 with type 1 diabetes.

The V and J genes are TRBV10-2 and TRBJ2-7, with D perhaps matching TRBD1 (5 bases). CDR3 length equals 14 residues. Trimming took off 0 bases at V and 4 bases at J, with 10 bases between the two ends. Germline V gene lookup returns CDR1 WSHSY and CDR2 SAAADI. Here the CDR3 DNA reads TGCGCCAGCAGTGAGTCGAAGGGGCCTTACGAGCAGTACTTC. Translated, it gives CASSESKGPYEQYF.

The chain uses TRBV7-2 and TRBJ2-5, with 7 bases aligning to TRBD1. The CDR3 loop spans 15 amino acids. Germline V gene data show CDR1 as SGHTA and CDR2 as FQGNSA. The junction had 15 bases not matched to a gene; V was cut back by 5 bases and J by 9 bases. The CDR3, as DNA: TGTGCCAGCAGCATCGCCGGGACAGCCCAAGGGGCCCAGTACTTC. Its translation: CASSIAGTAQGAQYF.

This clone was counted a few times. J is TRBJ2-7 and V is TRBV7-8; D gene uncertain. CDR1 and CDR2 from the germline V gene are SGHVS and FQNEAQ. V lost 6 bases and J 5 bases, leaving 8 bases between the germline ends. The CDR3 covers 11 residues. The CDR3 here is CASSLRHEQYF. The CDR3, as DNA: TGTGCCAGCAGTCTCCGACACGAGCAGTACTTC.

Ten or more counts support this clone. V and J are TRBV10-2 and TRBJ1-4; D remains ambiguous. The length of the CDR3 is 13 residues. The germline V gene has CDR1 WSHSY and CDR2 SAAADI. Trimming took off 3 bases at V and 8 bases at J, with 10 bases between the two ends. CDR3 sequence (DNA): TGCGCCAGCAGTGACGAGGGTTGGGAAAAACTGTTTTTT. Amino acids: CASSDEGWEKLFF.

This clone was picked up a small number of times. V usage is TRBV4-3 and J usage is TRBJ1-3, with D unclear. This CDR3 has 14 residues. Germline V CDR1 and CDR2: LGHNA, YSLEER. Trimming shortened V by 4 bases and J by 7 bases, and 14 bases separated the two germline ends. The chain's CDR3 is CASSPSLGTNTIYF. As DNA, the CDR3 is TGCGCCAGCAGCCCGTCGTTGGGAACTAACACCATATATTTT.

This chain joins TRBV4-3 and TRBJ1-6; 8 nucleotides match TRBD1. This CDR3 contains 17 residues. Unmatched junction bases numbered 8, after V lost 2 bases and J lost 5 bases. The germline CDR1 and CDR2 sequences are LGHNA and YSLEER. DNA of the CDR3: TGCGCCAGCAGCCAAAACAGACAGGGGCTAAATAATTCACCCCTCCACTTT. Translation gives CASSQNRQGLNNSPLHF.

This clone came up a few times. The chain combines TRBV7-6 with TRBJ2-5; D not certain. V was pared by 4 bases and J by 4 bases, with 10 bases between. Germline CDR1 SGHVS, CDR2 FNYEAQ. The CDR3 length is 13 residues. In DNA, the CDR3 is TGTGCCAGCAGCTACACCCCGACAGAGACCCAGTACTTC. Its protein product is CASSYTPTETQYF.

This clone appeared a few times. This chain links TRBV6-5 with TRBJ2-7; D is unresolved. CDR1 is MNHEY and CDR2 is SVGAGI in the germline V gene. V lost 0 bases and J 0 bases, leaving 9 bases between the germline ends. This CDR3 has 15 residues. The CDR3 nucleotides read TGTGCCAGCAGTTACTCACCCCGAGGCTCCTACGAGCAGTACTTC. Residues: CASSYSPRGSYEQYF.

This clone occurred a few times. The chain has TRBV6-6 and TRBJ2-7; D uncertain. CDR1 is MNHNY and CDR2 is SVGAGI in the germline V gene (reference sequence). The CDR3 loop spans 14 amino acids. Trimming left V 7 bases short and J 0 bases short, with 13 bases between. The DNA of the CDR3 is TGTGCCAGCAAGGATAGCTGGAGCTCCTACGAGCAGTACTTC. Amino acids: CASKDSWSSYEQYF.

This clone has just a few counts. This sequence joins TRBV25-1 and TRBJ2-5; 9 nucleotides line up with TRBD2. The DNA end is a closer match to TRBJ2-7, so the J assignment may be wrong. The CDR3 is 14 residues long. Looked up from germline, CDR1 is MGHDK and CDR2 is SYGVNS. DNA for the CDR3: TGTGCCAGCAGTGACCCTAGCGGGGTCTACGAGCAGTACTTC. This sequence encodes CASSDPSGVYEQYF.

This rearrangement joins TRBV25-1 to TRBJ2-4, with TRBD1 matching 9 bases. Trimming took 2 bases from V and 1 from J; bases not matched to a gene: 6. The CDR3 contains 17 residues. Germline values: CDR1 MGHDK, CDR2 SYGVNS. CDR3 sequence reads: CASSEEGQGRAKNIQYF. The CDR3 nucleotides read TGTGCCAGCAGTGAAGAGGGACAGGGAAGGGCCAAAAACATTCAGTACTTC.

This clone has a handful of counts. V usage is TRBV10-1 and J usage is TRBJ2-5, with D unclear. The CDR3 sequence is 12 residues long. The germline CDR1 and CDR2 sequences are WNHNN and SYGVQD (reference sequence). Between the trimmed V and J ends, which lost 8 bases and 2 bases, there was a span of 9 bases. CDR3 residues: CASGPNQETQYF. In DNA form, the CDR3 reads TGCGCCAGCGGACCGAATCAAGAGACCCAGTACTTC.

The J gene is TRBJ1-2, the V gene TRBV6-6; the match to TRBD1 covers 8 bases. Germline lookup yields CDR1 MNHNY and CDR2 SVGAGI (reference sequence). Trimming took 5 bases from V and 3 from J; bases not matched to a gene: 8. The CDR3 totals 15 residues. CDR3 sequence reads: CASSPPTGVDYGYTF. The CDR3 DNA sequence: TGTGCCAGCAGTCCACCGACAGGGGTCGACTATGGCTACACCTTC.

This clone was seen only a few times. The rearrangement joins TRBV23-1 to TRBJ2-2; D is uncertain. TRBV23-1 is marked as an open reading frame, function uncertain. The CDR3 totals 14 residues. Trimming pared 4 bases from V and 1 base from J, leaving 7 bases between. The CDR3 spells CASSPHQNTGELFF. The CDR3 nucleotides read TGCGCCAGCAGTCCCCACCAGAACACCGGGGAGCTGTTTTTT.

In its sample, this clone was seen a few times. The chain has TRBV5-1 and TRBJ1-1, with a tentative D call TRBD1 (5 bases). The germline gives CDR1 SGHRS, CDR2 YFSETQ. The CDR3 sequence is 14 residues long. V was pared by 0 bases and J by 2 bases, with 8 bases between. CDR3 DNA: TGCGCCAGCAGCTTGGGCAGGGAAAACACTGAAGCTTTCTTT. It encodes CASSLGRENTEAFF.

The chain employs TRBV28 and TRBJ1-5, with a tentative D call TRBD1 (6 bases). The germline V gene encodes CDR1 MDHEN and CDR2 SYDVKM. The CDR3 runs 12 residues. Trimming stripped 8 bases from V and 7 bases from J, with 12 bases between. The chain's CDR3 is CASYQGTQPQHF. In DNA, the CDR3 is TGTGCCAGCTATCAGGGGACGCAGCCCCAGCATTTT.

The chain is built from TRBV10-3 and TRBJ2-6; 9 bases align to TRBD1. The length of the CDR3 is 16 residues. V lost 3 bases and J lost 3; bases outside the gene matches: 3. The germline V gene encodes CDR1 ENHRY and CDR2 SYGVKD. The chain's CDR3 is CAISEQGARGANVLTF. The DNA for the CDR3 is TGTGCCATCAGTGAACAGGGGGCTCGTGGGGCCAACGTCCTGACTTTC.

This clone was observed many times. The chain carries TRBV7-9 and TRBJ2-6, with D uncertain. Germline loops: CDR1 SEHNR, CDR2 FQNEAQ (reference sequence). Between the trimmed V and J ends, which lost 5 bases and 4 bases, there was a span of 15 bases. The CDR3 extends over 16 amino acids. This chain's CDR3 is CASSPTLSPGANVLTF. As DNA, the CDR3 is TGTGCCAGCAGCCCCACCTTGAGCCCCGGGGCCAACGTCCTGACTTTC.

There are a few counts of this clone. The chain combines TRBV19 with TRBJ2-3; 8 bases agree with TRBD2. J lost 3 bases, V lost 7 bases, and 15 bases had no gene match. In germline, CDR1 is LNHDA, CDR2 SQIVND (reference sequence). This CDR3 has 17 residues. CDR3 sequence reads: CASTTNGRAPPTDTQYF. DNA of the CDR3: TGTGCCAGTACTACCAACGGGAGGGCGCCTCCAACAGATACGCAGTATTTT.

This clone was seen a few times. The chain uses TRBV5-1 and TRBJ1-2; D is unresolved. Trimming took off 0 bases at V and 7 bases at J, with 10 bases between the two ends. This CDR3 has 13 amino acids. In germline, CDR1 is SGHRS, CDR2 YFSETQ. The DNA for the CDR3 is TGCGCCAGCAGCTTGGGCGATACTCCTGGCTACACCTTC. Its translation is CASSLGDTPGYTF. Looking up the rest from reference TRBV5-1 and TRBJ1-2 gives the full variable domain: KAGVTQTPRYLIKTRGQQVTLSCSPISGHRSVSWYQQTPGQGLQFLFEYFSETQRNKGNFPGRFSGRQFSNSRSEMNVSTLELGDSALYLCASSLGDTPGYTFGSGTRLTVV.

This chain connects TRBV7-9 to TRBJ1-1; D is unresolved. The CDR3 has 13 residues. V lost 5 bases to trimming and J lost 4 bases, with 11 bases between them. Germline V lookup: CDR1 SEHNR, CDR2 FQNEAQ (reference sequence). The CDR3 DNA reads as TGTGCCAGCAGCGATTGGACTGTCACTGAAGCTTTCTTT. Amino acids: CASSDWTVTEAFF. The full variable domain, completed using reference TRBV7-9 and TRBJ1-1, is DTGVSQNPRHKITKRGQNVTFRCDPISEHNRLYWYRQTLGQGPEFLTYFQNEAQLEKSRLLSDRFSAERPKGSFSTLEIQRTEQGDSAMYLCASSDWTVTEAFFGQGTRLTVV.

On this clone itself: Other nucleotide sequences from this sample produce the same CDR3. The V gene is TRBV29-1, the J gene TRBJ1-5; D call uncertain. This CDR3 is built from 12 residues. V was trimmed by 0 bases and J by 6 bases, leaving 6 bases between them. CDR1 is SQVTM and CDR2 is ANQGSEA in the germline V gene. This chain's CDR3 is CSVEDSGQPQHF. For the CDR3, the DNA is TGCAGCGTTGAAGATTCCGGTCAGCCCCAGCATTTT. Drawing the rest from reference TRBV29-1 and TRBJ1-5, the complete variable domain is SAVISQKPSRDICQRGTSLTIQCQVDSQVTMMFWYRQQPGQSLTLIATANQGSEATYESGFVIDKFPISRPNLTFSTLTVSNMSPEDSSIYLCSVEDSGQPQHFGDGTRLSIL.

This clone was seen only a few times. V is TRBV27 and J is TRBJ1-1, with D perhaps matching TRBD1 (6 bases). Germline CDR1 and CDR2: MNHEY and SMNVEV (reference sequence). Trimming took off 4 bases at V and 7 bases at J, with 16 bases between the two ends. CDR3 length: 14 residues. The CDR3 loop is CASSSTQGKNEAFF. The CDR3 DNA is TGTGCCAGCAGTTCGACTCAGGGGAAGAATGAAGCTTTCTTT.

This clone has just a few counts. The chain employs TRBV30 and TRBJ2-2; D gene ambiguous. CDR1 is GTSNPN, CDR2 SVGIG, per germline (reference sequence). The V end lost 2 bases, the J end lost 0 bases, and 10 bases lay between the germline ends. This CDR3 spans 15 amino acids. In DNA form, the CDR3 reads TGTGCCTGGAGTCGCGGCAGGCCGAACACCGGGGAGCTGTTTTTT. Its protein product is CAWSRGRPNTGELFF.

A few counts support this clone. CDR3 residues: CASSVLGTHLNEQFF. As DNA, the CDR3 is TGTGCCAGCAGCGTACTGGGGACTCATCTCAATGAGCAGTTCTTC. The chain joins TRBV7-8 to TRBJ2-1; possible D gene TRBD2, 6 bases. This CDR3 is 15 amino acids long. V was clipped by 5 bases and J by 6 bases, with 17 bases between them. CDR1 and CDR2 from the germline V gene are SGHVS and FQNEAQ.

The rearrangement joins TRBV30 to TRBJ2-2; 8 bases line up with TRBD1. Losses at the gene ends were 0 bases for V and 6 bases for J; bases not matched to a gene: 9. CDR1 GTSNPN and CDR2 SVGIG come from the germline V gene (reference sequence). The CDR3 is 16 residues long. The CDR3, as DNA: TGTGCCTGGAGTGTAGGCTTGCAGGGGGCAGCCGGGGAGCTGTTTTTT. Amino acids: CAWSVGLQGAAGELFF.

This clone was counted a few times. This chain joins TRBV7-2 and TRBJ2-2, with TRBD2 matching over 7 bases. Trimming cost V 3 bases and J 6 bases; bases outside gene matches: 7. This CDR3 contains 15 residues. CDR1 is SGHTA and CDR2 is FQGNSA in the germline V gene. CDR3 region: CASSFLTSYPGELFF. DNA for the CDR3: TGTGCCAGCAGCTTTCTGACTAGCTACCCCGGGGAGCTGTTTTTT.

CDR3: CASSQEAGQPQHF. The CDR3 DNA reads TGCGCCAGCAGCCAAGAAGCAGGGCAGCCCCAGCATTTT. The chain links TRBV4-3 to TRBJ1-5; D perhaps matches TRBD1 (5 bases). The V gene's germline CDR1 is LGHNA and CDR2 YSLEER. CDR3 length: 13 residues. Trimming removed 0 bases from V and 7 bases from J, with 7 bases in between.

A few counts support this clone. The junction departs from the called germline gene at one end, perhaps through a read error. The chain couples TRBV18 to TRBJ1-2, with D unclear. In germline, CDR1 is KGHSH, CDR2 LQKENI. The CDR3 totals 13 residues. The CDR3 is CASSPRQLYGCTF. In nucleotides, the CDR3 is TGTGCCAGCTCACCAAGACAACTCTATGGCTGCACCTTC.

CDR3 sequence reads: CASSRDRGNTGELFF. CDR3 sequence (DNA): TGTGCCAGCAGCCGGGACAGGGGGAACACCGGGGAGCTGTTTTTT. The chain combines TRBV7-9 with TRBJ2-2, with 10 bases matching TRBD1. V shed 5 bases and J 1 base; nucleotides not matched to a gene: 1. This CDR3 spans 15 amino acids. Germline assignment: CDR1 SEHNR and CDR2 FQNEAQ (reference sequence).

This rearrangement joins TRBV5-1 to TRBJ2-2, with D possibly matching TRBD1 (5 bases). The V gene's germline CDR1 is SGHRS and CDR2 YFSETQ. This CDR3 contains 16 residues. The V gene lost 0 bases and the J gene lost 0 bases, with 9 bases spanning the gap. The CDR3 DNA is TGCGCCAGCAGCTTGGAAGGGGCAGCGAACACCGGGGAGCTGTTTTTT. Protein: CASSLEGAANTGELFF.